This T cell receptor beta chain is drawn from a study of OX40 agonist ivuxolimab in advanced cancers. Across the study: Across the patients, intravenous ivuxolimab was delivered every 2 weeks at 0.01 to 10 mg/kg. Whole-study results and caveats: Clones of CD4+ and CD8+ blood T cells grew by week 6 at doses of 0.1 to 3.0 mg/kg.

Germline loops: CDR1 SNHLY, CDR2 FYNNEI. The CDR3 runs 15 residues. The V and J ends lost 4 bases and 1 base, in that order; junction bases with no gene match: 0. Profiled with immunoSEQ multiplex PCR; TCRdb holds only in-frame clones, not every one. Among about 51,000 clones listed, around 77% were seen once. About this clone: Its matching antigen is unknown.

This sequence originates from an adult with an advanced solid tumor such as melanoma, head and neck, liver or kidney cancer. The chain joins TRBV2 to TRBJ2-2, with 10 positions matching TRBD2. The sample in question was CD4+ or CD8+ T cells sorted from blood, obtained in a trial of the OX40 agonist ivuxolimab. CDR3 sequence reads: CASSGTSGNTGELFF. The CDR3 DNA sequence: TGTGCCAGCAGTGGGACTAGCGGGAACACCGGGGAGCTGTTTTTT.